This T cell receptor (beta chain) was obtained from a study of CD4+ T cells in melanoma. This CDR3 is built from 14 residues. Germline CDR1 is SGDLS and CDR2 is YYNGEE. The V and J ends lost 2 bases and 8 bases respectively, with 14 bases between them. TCRdb's table, derived via immunoSEQ multiplex PCR, lists solely in-frame clones and lacks some. The profile shows 45,000 or so clones, roughly 87% of them singletons. Comment on this clone: The antigen remains unidentified.

Findings and limits, study-wide: CD8+ T cell, macrophage and B cell function reportedly correlated with neoantigen-specific CD4+ T cells.

The TCR sequence derives from a human donor with melanoma. The specimen was peripheral blood. This sequence joins TRBV9 and TRBJ2-1; the D gene is possibly TRBD1 (6 bases). CDR3 amino acids: CASSVTNRVYEQFF. The CDR3 DNA is TGTGCCAGCAGCGTGACTAACAGGGTTTATGAGCAGTTCTTC.